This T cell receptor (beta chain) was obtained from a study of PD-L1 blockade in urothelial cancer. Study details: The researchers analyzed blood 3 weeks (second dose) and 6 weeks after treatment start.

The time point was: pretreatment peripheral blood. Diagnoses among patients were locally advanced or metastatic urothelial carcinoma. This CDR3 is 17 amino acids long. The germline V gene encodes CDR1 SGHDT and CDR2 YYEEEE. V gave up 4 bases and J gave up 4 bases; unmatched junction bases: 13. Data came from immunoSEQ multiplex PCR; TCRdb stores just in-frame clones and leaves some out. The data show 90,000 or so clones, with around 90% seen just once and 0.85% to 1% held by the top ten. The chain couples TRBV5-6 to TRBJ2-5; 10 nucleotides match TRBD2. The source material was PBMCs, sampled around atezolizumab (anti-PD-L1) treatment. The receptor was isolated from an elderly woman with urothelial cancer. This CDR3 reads CASSAGLSGRARETQYF. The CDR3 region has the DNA TGTGCCAGCAGCGCGGGACTAAGCGGGAGGGCCCGAGAGACCCAGTACTTC. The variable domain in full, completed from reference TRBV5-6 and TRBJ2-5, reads DAGVTQSPTHLIKTRGQQVTLRCSPKSGHDTVSWYQQALGQGPQFIFQYYEEEERQRGNFPDRFSGHQFPNYSSELNVNALLLGDSALYLCASSAGLSGRARETQYFGPGTRLLVL.